The rows below give T cell receptor beta chains drawn from one sample of a study of cytomegalovirus exposure and HLA in healthy donors. The protocol was immunoSEQ multiplex PCR, while the TCRdb copy is restricted to in-frame clones and leaves out a portion. The sample records some 130,000 clones, roughly 9% being singletons. Sequencing was performed on PBMCs. The source of these receptors is a woman in her forties in good health and CMV-seropositive. The CDR3 runs from the conserved cysteine through the conserved F or W. Each record gives: clone size, CDR3 length, V gene, J gene, D gene, CDR3 protein, CDR3 DNA. The D gene is left open where the match is weak. Size tells how often a clone was seen (once, few, many) or the class of an expanded clone, and some rows leave it out.

clone_size: few
cdr3_length: 15
v_call: TRBV7-9
j_call: TRBJ2-3
d_call: -
cdr3_aa: CASSLREVPTDTQYF
cdr3_nt: TGTGCCAGCAGCTTAAGAGAGGTCCCCACAGATACGCAGTATTTT

clone_size: few
cdr3_length: 11
v_call: TRBV27
j_call: TRBJ2-3
d_call: -
cdr3_aa: CASSRGDTQYF
cdr3_nt: TGTGCCAGCAGTCGGGGGGATACGCAGTATTTT

clone_size: -
cdr3_length: 13
v_call: TRBV5-5
j_call: TRBJ1-4
d_call: -
cdr3_aa: CASSPGWDEKLFF
cdr3_nt: TGTGCCAGCAGCCCCGGGTGGGATGAAAAACTGTTTTTT

clone_size: few
cdr3_length: 16
v_call: TRBV7-6
j_call: TRBJ2-2
d_call: TRBD2
cdr3_aa: CASSSLAGVGTGELFF
cdr3_nt: TGTGCCAGCAGCTCTTTAGCGGGGGTAGGCACCGGGGAGCTGTTTTTT

clone_size: -
cdr3_length: 15
v_call: TRBV9
j_call: TRBJ2-7
d_call: TRBD2
cdr3_aa: CASSPHGTSESEQYF
cdr3_nt: TGTGCCAGCAGCCCCCATGGGACTAGCGAAAGCGAGCAGTACTTC

clone_size: -
cdr3_length: 16
v_call: TRBV6-1
j_call: TRBJ1-5
d_call: -
cdr3_aa: CASSGAAGYSNQPQHF
cdr3_nt: TGTGCCAGCAGTGGCGCCGCAGGGTATAGCAATCAGCCCCAGCATTTT

clone_size: -
cdr3_length: 13
v_call: TRBV5-4
j_call: TRBJ2-5
d_call: -
cdr3_aa: CASSLGGSETQYF
cdr3_nt: TGTGCCAGCAGCTTGGGAGGGTCGGAGACCCAGTACTTC

clone_size: -
cdr3_length: 14
v_call: TRBV5-1
j_call: TRBJ1-2
d_call: -
cdr3_aa: CASSLVVQGYGYTF
cdr3_nt: TGCGCCAGCAGCTTGGTTGTTCAGGGCTATGGCTACACCTTC

clone_size: few
cdr3_length: 16
v_call: TRBV4-3
j_call: TRBJ2-3
d_call: -
cdr3_aa: CASSQEARVGTDTQYF
cdr3_nt: TGCGCCAGCAGCCAAGAAGCCAGGGTGGGCACAGATACGCAGTATTTT

clone_size: -
cdr3_length: 14
v_call: TRBV6-1
j_call: TRBJ2-6
d_call: -
cdr3_aa: CASSAHSGANVLTF
cdr3_nt: TGTGCCAGCAGTGCCCACTCTGGGGCCAACGTCCTGACTTTC

clone_size: -
cdr3_length: 13
v_call: TRBV6-6
j_call: TRBJ1-1
d_call: -
cdr3_aa: CASSYGAGTEAFF
cdr3_nt: TGTGCCAGCAGTTACGGGGCGGGGACTGAAGCTTTCTTT

clone_size: few
cdr3_length: 15
v_call: TRBV2
j_call: TRBJ2-3
d_call: -
cdr3_aa: CASSEVRGNTDTQYF
cdr3_nt: TGTGCCAGCAGTGAAGTCAGGGGAAACACAGATACGCAGTATTTT

clone_size: -
cdr3_length: 15
v_call: TRBV7-2
j_call: TRBJ1-1
d_call: -
cdr3_aa: CASSLVRVYVTEAFF
cdr3_nt: TGTGCCAGCAGCTTAGTCAGGGTCTACGTCACTGAAGCTTTCTTT

clone_size: -
cdr3_length: 17
v_call: TRBV6-1
j_call: TRBJ2-1
d_call: TRBD2
cdr3_aa: CASSVASGGAGVNEQFF
cdr3_nt: TGTGCCAGCAGTGTGGCTAGCGGGGGGGCCGGAGTGAATGAGCAGTTCTTC

clone_size: few
cdr3_length: 13
v_call: TRBV9
j_call: TRBJ1-2
d_call: -
cdr3_aa: CASSSGWGGGYTF
cdr3_nt: TGTGCCAGCAGCTCCGGGTGGGGGGGTGGCTACACCTTC

clone_size: -
cdr3_length: 16
v_call: TRBV18
j_call: TRBJ2-7
d_call: TRBD2
cdr3_aa: CASSPLAGGLGAEQYF
cdr3_nt: TGTGCCAGCTCACCACTAGCGGGGGGGCTTGGAGCCGAGCAGTACTTC

clone_size: -
cdr3_length: 10
v_call: TRBV25-1
j_call: TRBJ1-3
d_call: -
cdr3_aa: CASRSDTIYF
cdr3_nt: TGTGCCAGCAGGTCGGACACCATATATTTT

clone_size: -
cdr3_length: 12
v_call: TRBV19
j_call: TRBJ1-6
d_call: -
cdr3_aa: CASSTRVSPLHF
cdr3_nt: TGTGCCAGTAGTACCAGGGTGTCACCCCTCCACTTT

clone_size: few
cdr3_length: 16
v_call: TRBV5-1
j_call: TRBJ2-2
d_call: TRBD2
cdr3_aa: CASSPGGTSGTGELFF
cdr3_nt: TGCGCCAGCAGCCCCGGAGGGACTAGCGGGACCGGGGAGCTGTTTTTT

clone_size: -
cdr3_length: 15
v_call: TRBV7-9
j_call: TRBJ1-4
d_call: -
cdr3_aa: CASVSRGATNEKLFF
cdr3_nt: TGTGCCAGCGTATCCCGCGGAGCAACTAATGAAAAACTGTTTTTT

clone_size: -
cdr3_length: 14
v_call: TRBV2
j_call: TRBJ2-3
d_call: TRBD1
cdr3_aa: CASSSGQGTDTQYF
cdr3_nt: TGTGCCAGCAGTAGTGGACAGGGGACAGATACGCAGTATTTT

clone_size: -
cdr3_length: 13
v_call: TRBV2
j_call: TRBJ2-5
d_call: -
cdr3_aa: CASIKGEQETQYF
cdr3_nt: TGTGCCAGCATTAAGGGAGAACAAGAGACCCAGTACTTC

clone_size: -
cdr3_length: 13
v_call: TRBV7-9
j_call: TRBJ1-3
d_call: -
cdr3_aa: CATRGGRENTIYF
cdr3_nt: TGTGCCACCCGGGGGGGAAGGGAAAACACCATATATTTT

clone_size: -
cdr3_length: 17
v_call: TRBV10-3
j_call: TRBJ1-3
d_call: -
cdr3_aa: CAISDYLSQGMFDTIYF
cdr3_nt: TGTGCCATCAGTGACTACCTTTCACAGGGAATGTTCGACACCATATATTTT

clone_size: -
cdr3_length: 14
v_call: TRBV5-6
j_call: TRBJ2-3
d_call: -
cdr3_aa: CASSLGLPGGTQYF
cdr3_nt: TGTGCCAGCAGCTTAGGACTCCCGGGCGGTACGCAGTATTTT

clone_size: -
cdr3_length: 13
v_call: TRBV11-2
j_call: TRBJ1-1
d_call: -
cdr3_aa: CASSPTTDTEAFF
cdr3_nt: TGTGCCAGCAGCCCCACTACGGACACTGAAGCTTTCTTT

clone_size: -
cdr3_length: 16
v_call: TRBV14
j_call: TRBJ2-1
d_call: TRBD2
cdr3_aa: CASSQDGSGGYNEQFF
cdr3_nt: TGTGCCAGCAGCCAAGATGGTAGCGGGGGTTACAATGAGCAGTTCTTC

clone_size: few
cdr3_length: 15
v_call: TRBV9
j_call: TRBJ2-3
d_call: TRBD2
cdr3_aa: CASSSSGGPGDTQYF
cdr3_nt: TGTGCCAGCAGCTCCAGCGGGGGGCCAGGGGATACGCAGTATTTT

clone_size: -
cdr3_length: 15
v_call: TRBV9
j_call: TRBJ2-2
d_call: -
cdr3_aa: CASKVGGGPDGELFF
cdr3_nt: TGTGCCAGCAAGGTAGGGGGGGGGCCGGACGGGGAGCTGTTTTTT

clone_size: -
cdr3_length: 17
v_call: TRBV7-6
j_call: TRBJ2-7
d_call: TRBD1
cdr3_aa: CASSPYGQGLDGYEQYF
cdr3_nt: TGTGCCAGCAGCCCGTACGGACAGGGATTGGATGGGTACGAGCAGTACTTC

clone_size: few
cdr3_length: 16
v_call: TRBV4-2
j_call: TRBJ2-1
d_call: -
cdr3_aa: CASSQDSLASYNEQFF
cdr3_nt: TGTGCCAGCAGCCAAGATAGCCTAGCTTCTTACAATGAGCAGTTCTTC

clone_size: few
cdr3_length: 14
v_call: TRBV10-3
j_call: TRBJ2-2
d_call: TRBD2
cdr3_aa: CAIRAGGRTGELFF
cdr3_nt: TGTGCCATCAGGGCGGGGGGCCGCACCGGGGAGCTGTTTTTT

clone_size: few
cdr3_length: 18
v_call: TRBV7-2
j_call: TRBJ1-1
d_call: -
cdr3_aa: CASSLEADRARMNTEAFF
cdr3_nt: TGTGCCAGCAGCTTAGAAGCGGACAGAGCGAGGATGAACACTGAAGCTTTCTTT

clone_size: few
cdr3_length: 17
v_call: TRBV5-1
j_call: TRBJ2-1
d_call: TRBD1
cdr3_aa: CASSPDRAARSYNEQFF
cdr3_nt: TGCGCCAGCAGCCCGGACAGGGCGGCCCGAAGCTACAATGAGCAGTTCTTC

clone_size: once
cdr3_length: 13
v_call: TRBV9
j_call: TRBJ1-2
d_call: -
cdr3_aa: CASSVTAGDGYTF
cdr3_nt: TGTGCCAGCAGCGTGACCGCGGGGGATGGCTACACCTTC

clone_size: -
cdr3_length: 12
v_call: TRBV29-1
j_call: TRBJ1-2
d_call: -
cdr3_aa: CSVERAGDGYTF
cdr3_nt: TGCAGCGTTGAAAGGGCAGGGGATGGCTACACCTTC

clone_size: -
cdr3_length: 16
v_call: TRBV5-6
j_call: TRBJ2-3
d_call: TRBD1
cdr3_aa: CASSLAKDRFTDTQYF
cdr3_nt: TGTGCCAGCAGCTTGGCCAAGGACAGGTTCACAGATACGCAGTATTTT

clone_size: few
cdr3_length: 17
v_call: TRBV25-1
j_call: TRBJ1-4
d_call: -
cdr3_aa: CASLGPGQLATNEKLFF
cdr3_nt: TGTGCCAGTCTAGGGCCGGGACAATTAGCAACTAATGAAAAACTGTTTTTT

clone_size: few
cdr3_length: 14
v_call: TRBV2
j_call: TRBJ2-4
d_call: TRBD2
cdr3_aa: CASRAQRGKNIQYF
cdr3_nt: TGTGCCAGCAGGGCCCAGCGGGGCAAAAACATTCAGTACTTC

clone_size: few
cdr3_length: 11
v_call: TRBV23-1
j_call: TRBJ1-1
d_call: -
cdr3_aa: CASSKEGMAFF
cdr3_nt: TGCGCCAGCAGTAAAGAGGGCATGGCTTTCTTT

clone_size: few
cdr3_length: 16
v_call: TRBV5-5
j_call: TRBJ1-4
d_call: TRBD1
cdr3_aa: CASSTLGTGGHEKLFF
cdr3_nt: TGTGCCAGCAGCACCCTAGGGACAGGGGGCCATGAAAAACTGTTTTTT

clone_size: few
cdr3_length: 13
v_call: TRBV2
j_call: TRBJ2-1
d_call: TRBD2
cdr3_aa: CASRVAGGNEQFF
cdr3_nt: TGTGCCAGCAGAGTAGCGGGGGGAAATGAGCAGTTCTTC

clone_size: -
cdr3_length: 16
v_call: TRBV4-1
j_call: TRBJ1-1
d_call: -
cdr3_aa: CASSQDQGLPNTEAFF
cdr3_nt: TGCGCCAGCAGCCAAGATCAGGGACTTCCGAACACTGAAGCTTTCTTT

clone_size: -
cdr3_length: 17
v_call: TRBV25-1
j_call: TRBJ2-5
d_call: -
cdr3_aa: CASSELPGQPSGETQYF
cdr3_nt: TGTGCCAGCAGTGAATTACCCGGACAGCCGTCGGGGGAGACCCAGTACTTC

clone_size: -
cdr3_length: 14
v_call: TRBV7-2
j_call: TRBJ2-3
d_call: TRBD1
cdr3_aa: CASSLDRGRDTQYF
cdr3_nt: TGTGCCAGCAGCTTAGACAGGGGGCGGGATACGCAGTATTTT

clone_size: few
cdr3_length: 14
v_call: TRBV18
j_call: TRBJ1-1
d_call: TRBD1
cdr3_aa: CASSPGTGETEAFF
cdr3_nt: TGTGCCAGCTCGCCCGGGACAGGGGAAACTGAAGCTTTCTTT

clone_size: few
cdr3_length: 16
v_call: TRBV19
j_call: TRBJ1-3
d_call: -
cdr3_aa: CASSIGVRVSGNTIYF
cdr3_nt: TGTGCCAGTAGTATAGGGGTGAGGGTCTCTGGAAACACCATATATTTT

clone_size: few
cdr3_length: 16
v_call: TRBV5-5
j_call: TRBJ2-7
d_call: TRBD1
cdr3_aa: CASSATGQGISYEQYF
cdr3_nt: TGTGCCAGCAGCGCCACGGGACAGGGCATCTCCTACGAGCAGTACTTC

clone_size: few
cdr3_length: 15
v_call: TRBV11-3
j_call: TRBJ2-2
d_call: -
cdr3_aa: CASSSRGLNTGELFF
cdr3_nt: TGTGCCAGCAGCTCCAGGGGCCTGAACACCGGGGAGCTGTTTTTT

clone_size: few
cdr3_length: 15
v_call: TRBV9
j_call: TRBJ2-3
d_call: TRBD2
cdr3_aa: CASSLSGGRADTQYF
cdr3_nt: TGTGCCAGCAGCCTTAGCGGGGGGCGGGCAGATACGCAGTATTTT

clone_size: -
cdr3_length: 17
v_call: TRBV5-1
j_call: TRBJ2-3
d_call: -
cdr3_aa: CASSLATVGLGTDTQYF
cdr3_nt: TGCGCCAGCAGCTTGGCCACAGTCGGATTGGGCACAGATACGCAGTATTTT